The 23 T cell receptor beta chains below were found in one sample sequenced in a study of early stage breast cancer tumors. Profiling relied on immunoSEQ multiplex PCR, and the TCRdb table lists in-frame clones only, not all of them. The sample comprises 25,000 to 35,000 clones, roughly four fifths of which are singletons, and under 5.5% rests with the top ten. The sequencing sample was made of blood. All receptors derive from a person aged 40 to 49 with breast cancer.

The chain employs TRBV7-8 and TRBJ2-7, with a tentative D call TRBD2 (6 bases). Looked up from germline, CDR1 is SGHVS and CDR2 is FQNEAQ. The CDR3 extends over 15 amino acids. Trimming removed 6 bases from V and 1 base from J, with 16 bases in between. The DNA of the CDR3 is TGTGCCAGCAGTCGAGTCGGGAGTAGTTCCTACGAGCAGTACTTC. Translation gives CASSRVGSSSYEQYF.

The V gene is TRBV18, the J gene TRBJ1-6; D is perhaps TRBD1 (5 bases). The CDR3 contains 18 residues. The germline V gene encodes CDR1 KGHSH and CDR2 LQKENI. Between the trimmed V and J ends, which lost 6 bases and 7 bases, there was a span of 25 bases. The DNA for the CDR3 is TGTGCCAGCTCCCAGAATTCGTTTGGGGCCTCGGGGAATTCACCCCTCCACTTT. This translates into CASSQNSFGASGNSPLHF.

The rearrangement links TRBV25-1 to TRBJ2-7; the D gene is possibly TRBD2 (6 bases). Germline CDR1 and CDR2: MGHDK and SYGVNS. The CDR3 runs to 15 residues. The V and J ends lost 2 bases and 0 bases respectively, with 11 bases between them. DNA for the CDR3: TGTGCCAGCAGTGAAGGGCTAGCGAACTCCTACGAGCAGTACTTC. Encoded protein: CASSEGLANSYEQYF.

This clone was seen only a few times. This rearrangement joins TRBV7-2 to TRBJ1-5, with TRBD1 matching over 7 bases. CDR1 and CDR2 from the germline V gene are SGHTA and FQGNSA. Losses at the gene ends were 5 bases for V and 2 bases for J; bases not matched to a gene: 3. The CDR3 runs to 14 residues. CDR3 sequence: CASSPDRGNQPQHF. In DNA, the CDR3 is TGTGCCAGCAGCCCTGACAGGGGCAATCAGCCCCAGCATTTT.

CDR3 protein: CASSFGLDAADTQYF. The CDR3 DNA follows: TGTGCCAGCAGCTTTGGGCTAGATGCTGCAGATACGCAGTATTTT. The chain carries TRBV5-4 and TRBJ2-3; D gene uncertain. This CDR3 comprises 15 residues. The V gene lost 2 bases and the J gene lost 4 bases, with 14 bases spanning the gap. In germline, CDR1 is SGHNT, CDR2 YYREEE (reference sequence). Full variable domain (remainder filled in from reference TRBV5-4 and TRBJ2-3): ETGVTQSPTHLIKTRGQQVTLRCSSQSGHNTVSWYQQALGQGPQFIFQYYREEENGRGNFPPRFSGLQFPNYSSELNVNALELDDSALYLCASSFGLDAADTQYFGPGTRLTVL.

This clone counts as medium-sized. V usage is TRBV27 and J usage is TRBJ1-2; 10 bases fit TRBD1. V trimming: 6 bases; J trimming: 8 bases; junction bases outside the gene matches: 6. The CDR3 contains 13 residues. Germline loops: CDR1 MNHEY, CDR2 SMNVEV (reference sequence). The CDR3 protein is CASRRQGAEGYTF. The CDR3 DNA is TGTGCCAGCAGACGACAGGGGGCGGAGGGCTACACCTTC.

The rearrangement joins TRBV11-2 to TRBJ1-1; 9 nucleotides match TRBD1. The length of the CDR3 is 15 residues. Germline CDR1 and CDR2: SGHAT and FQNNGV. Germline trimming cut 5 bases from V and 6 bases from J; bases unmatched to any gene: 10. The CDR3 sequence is CASSTQTGGIAEAFF. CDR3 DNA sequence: TGTGCCAGCAGCACCCAGACAGGGGGAATCGCTGAAGCTTTCTTT. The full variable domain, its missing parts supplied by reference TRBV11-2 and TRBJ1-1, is EAGVAQSPRYKIIEKRQSVAFWCNPISGHATLYWYQQILGQGPKLLIQFQNNGVVDDSQLPKDRFSAERLKGVDSTLKIQPAKLEDSAVYLCASSTQTGGIAEAFFGQGTRLTVV.

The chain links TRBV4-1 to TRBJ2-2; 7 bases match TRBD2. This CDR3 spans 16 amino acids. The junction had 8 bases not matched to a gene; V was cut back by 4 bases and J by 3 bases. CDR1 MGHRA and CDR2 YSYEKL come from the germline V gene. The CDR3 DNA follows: TGCGCCAGCAGCCTCAGCGGGAACCCTTACACCGGGGAGCTGTTTTTT. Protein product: CASSLSGNPYTGELFF.

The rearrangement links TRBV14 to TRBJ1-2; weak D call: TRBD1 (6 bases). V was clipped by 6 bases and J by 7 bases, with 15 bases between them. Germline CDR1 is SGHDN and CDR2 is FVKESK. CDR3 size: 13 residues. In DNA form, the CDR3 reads TGTGCCAGCAGATACGCGGGGGCTCTTGGCTACACCTTC. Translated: CASRYAGALGYTF.

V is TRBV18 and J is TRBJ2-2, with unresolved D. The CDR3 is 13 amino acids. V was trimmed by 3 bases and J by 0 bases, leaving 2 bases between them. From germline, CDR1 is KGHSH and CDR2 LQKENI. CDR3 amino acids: CASSPANTGELFF. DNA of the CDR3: TGTGCCAGCTCACCGGCGAACACCGGGGAGCTGTTTTTT.

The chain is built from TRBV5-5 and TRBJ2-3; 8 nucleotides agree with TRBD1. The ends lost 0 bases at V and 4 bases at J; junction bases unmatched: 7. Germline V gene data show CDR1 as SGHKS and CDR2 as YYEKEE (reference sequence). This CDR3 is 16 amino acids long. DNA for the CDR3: TGTGCCAGCAGCTTGGGAAGTCAGGGGGCCGCAGATACGCAGTATTTT. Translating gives CASSLGSQGAADTQYF.

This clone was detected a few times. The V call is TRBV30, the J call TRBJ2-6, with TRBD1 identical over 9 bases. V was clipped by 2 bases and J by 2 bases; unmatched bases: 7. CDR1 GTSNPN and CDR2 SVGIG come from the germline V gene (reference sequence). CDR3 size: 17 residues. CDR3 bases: TGTGCCTGGAGTACGGACAGGGGAAGGACTGGGGCCAACGTCCTGACTTTC. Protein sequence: CAWSTDRGRTGANVLTF.

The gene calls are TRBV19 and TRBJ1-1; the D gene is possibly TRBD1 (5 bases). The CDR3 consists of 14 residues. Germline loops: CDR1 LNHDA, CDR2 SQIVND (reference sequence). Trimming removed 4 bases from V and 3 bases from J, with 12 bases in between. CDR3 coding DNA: TGTGCCAGTAGTAGGACCGGGGCGGACACTGAAGCTTTCTTT. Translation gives CASSRTGADTEAFF.

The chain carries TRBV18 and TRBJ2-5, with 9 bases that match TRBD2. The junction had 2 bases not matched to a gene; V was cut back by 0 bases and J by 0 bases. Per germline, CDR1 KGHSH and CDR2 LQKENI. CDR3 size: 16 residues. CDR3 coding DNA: TGTGCCAGCTCACCACCTAGCGGGGGCTACCAAGAGACCCAGTACTTC. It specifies CASSPPSGGYQETQYF. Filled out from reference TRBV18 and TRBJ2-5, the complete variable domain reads NAGVMQNPRHLVRRRGQEARLRCSPMKGHSHVYWYRQLPEEGLKFMVYLQKENIIDESGMPKERFSAEFPKEGPSILRIQQVVRGDSAAYFCASSPPSGGYQETQYFGPGTRLLVL.

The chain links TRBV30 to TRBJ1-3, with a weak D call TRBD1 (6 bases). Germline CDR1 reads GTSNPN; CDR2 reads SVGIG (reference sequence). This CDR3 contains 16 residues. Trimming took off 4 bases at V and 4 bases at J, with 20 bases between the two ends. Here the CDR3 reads CAWTAFPDRGGNTIYF. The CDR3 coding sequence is TGTGCCTGGACCGCCTTTCCGGACAGAGGAGGAAACACCATATATTTT.

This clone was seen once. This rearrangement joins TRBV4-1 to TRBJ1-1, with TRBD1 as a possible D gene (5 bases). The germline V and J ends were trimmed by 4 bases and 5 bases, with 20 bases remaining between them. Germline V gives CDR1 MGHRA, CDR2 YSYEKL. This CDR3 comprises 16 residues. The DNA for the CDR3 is TGCGCCAGCAGCCCCTTGCCCGGGACGACTTGGACTGAAGCTTTCTTT. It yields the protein CASSPLPGTTWTEAFF.

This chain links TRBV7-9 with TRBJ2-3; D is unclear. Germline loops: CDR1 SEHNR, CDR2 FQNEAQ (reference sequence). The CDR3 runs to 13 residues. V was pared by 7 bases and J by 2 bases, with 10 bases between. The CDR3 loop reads CASNTLLTDTQYF. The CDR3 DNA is TGTGCCAGCAATACGCTACTCACAGATACGCAGTATTTT. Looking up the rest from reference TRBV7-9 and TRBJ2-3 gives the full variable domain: DTGVSQNPRHKITKRGQNVTFRCDPISEHNRLYWYRQTLGQGPEFLTYFQNEAQLEKSRLLSDRFSAERPKGSFSTLEIQRTEQGDSAMYLCASNTLLTDTQYFGPGTRLTVL.

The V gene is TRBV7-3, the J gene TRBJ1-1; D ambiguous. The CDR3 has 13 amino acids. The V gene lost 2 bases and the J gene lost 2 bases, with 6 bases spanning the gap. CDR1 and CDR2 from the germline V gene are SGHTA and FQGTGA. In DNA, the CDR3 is TGTGCCAGCAGCTTATTTGCTAACACTGAAGCTTTCTTT. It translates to CASSLFANTEAFF.

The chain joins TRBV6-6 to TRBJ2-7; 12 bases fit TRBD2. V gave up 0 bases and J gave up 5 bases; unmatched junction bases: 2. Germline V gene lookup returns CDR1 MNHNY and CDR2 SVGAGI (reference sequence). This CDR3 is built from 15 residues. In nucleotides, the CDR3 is TGTGCCAGCAGTTACTCGACTAGCGGGAGCAACGAGCAGTACTTC. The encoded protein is CASSYSTSGSNEQYF.

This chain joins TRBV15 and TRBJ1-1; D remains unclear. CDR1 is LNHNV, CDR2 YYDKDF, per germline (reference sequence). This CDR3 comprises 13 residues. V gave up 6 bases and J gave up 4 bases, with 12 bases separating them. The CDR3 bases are TGTGCCACCAGACCGTCGGACGTCACTGAAGCTTTCTTT. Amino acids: CATRPSDVTEAFF.

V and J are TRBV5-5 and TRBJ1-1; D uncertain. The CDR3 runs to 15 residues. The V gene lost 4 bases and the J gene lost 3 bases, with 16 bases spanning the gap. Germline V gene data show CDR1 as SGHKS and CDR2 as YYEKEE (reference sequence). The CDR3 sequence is CASSLGPVLDTEAFF. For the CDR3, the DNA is TGTGCCAGCAGCCTGGGCCCGGTACTGGACACTGAAGCTTTCTTT.

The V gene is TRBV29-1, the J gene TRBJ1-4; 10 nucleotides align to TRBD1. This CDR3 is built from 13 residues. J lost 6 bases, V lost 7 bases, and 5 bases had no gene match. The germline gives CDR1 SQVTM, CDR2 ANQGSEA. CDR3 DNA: TGCAGCGACTCCGGGACAGGGGATGAAAAACTGTTTTTT. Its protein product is CSDSGTGDEKLFF.

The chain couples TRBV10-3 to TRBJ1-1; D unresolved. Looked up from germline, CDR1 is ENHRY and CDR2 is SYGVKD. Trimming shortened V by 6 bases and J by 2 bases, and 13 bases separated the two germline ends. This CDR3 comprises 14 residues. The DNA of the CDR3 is TGTGCCATCAGGGGCCTTGCGGGAAACACTGAAGCTTTCTTT. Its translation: CAIRGLAGNTEAFF.